This T cell receptor (beta chain) derives from a study of CD8 T cells in ankylosing spondylitis. Overall study findings and caveats: It appeared that ankylosing spondylitis blood was characterized by a TCR beta motif of several highly homologous variants.

TCRdb recomputed calls from the 5' RACE reads with MiXCR, one row per CDR3 protein. The table lists around 490,000 distinct CDR3 sequences, 5.3% of them singletons, with approximately 4% in the top ten. CDR1 is SGHDN and CDR2 is FVKESK in the germline V gene. V was clipped by 3 bases and J by 2 bases; unmatched bases: 9. The CDR3 extends over 17 amino acids. Remarks on this clonotype: Its matching antigen is unknown.

Material for sequencing was blood, either unsorted or a sorted T cell fraction (not recorded which). The chain combines TRBV14 with TRBJ2-7; 11 nucleotides match TRBD2. The TCR originated in a male donor with ankylosing spondylitis. The CDR3 nucleotides read TGTGCCAGCAGCCAGTTTACTAGCGGGAGAGTCCCCTACGAGCAGTACTTC. Its translation is CASSQFTSGRVPYEQYF.